Below are 4 T cell receptor beta chains sequenced from a single sample in a study of human T cells and chemical hapten exposure. The time point: patch test 1, 2 weeks after DPC sensitization. Treatment described: therapeutic diphenylcyclopropenone sensitization with weekly scalp DPC. TCRdb fed the RACE reads into MiXCR, producing one record per CDR3 protein. Among roughly 200,000 distinct CDR3 sequences listed, 20% to 25% were seen once. Sample: whole blood, taken in connection with sensitization to the hapten diphenylcyclopropenone (DPC). The source of these receptors is a woman aged 45 to 65 with alopecia areata. Some clones in this sample may be carry-over from other donors' samples.

Only a few counts were recorded for this clonotype. The gene calls are TRBV5-1 and TRBJ2-3; maybe TRBD1 (6 bases). The ends were cut back, 4 bases at V and 2 bases at J, with 17 bases in the middle. The CDR3 extends over 16 amino acids. Per germline, CDR1 SGHRS and CDR2 YFSETQ. The CDR3 nucleotides are TGCGCCAGCAGCATCGTCCGGGACACCTCCACAGATACGCAGTATTTT. Residues: CASSIVRDTSTDTQYF.

The rearrangement uses TRBV19 and TRBJ2-1; 11 bases fit TRBD2. Germline V gives CDR1 LNHDA, CDR2 SQIVND (reference sequence). CDR3 length: 17 residues. J gave up 0 bases and V 5 bases, and 6 bases lay outside the gene matches. The CDR3 protein is CASSSRLAGNSYNEQFF. The CDR3 region has the DNA TGTGCCAGTAGTTCAAGACTAGCGGGAAACTCCTACAATGAGCAGTTCTTC.

The rearrangement joins TRBV5-1 to TRBJ2-1, with D hard to call. V shed 0 bases and J shed 13 bases, with 17 bases lying between them. Per the germline V gene, CDR1 is SGHRS and CDR2 is YFSETQ. The CDR3 runs to 14 residues. The CDR3 protein is CASSLGTSQRAQFF. The CDR3 DNA follows: TGCGCCAGCAGCTTGGGTACTTCCCAACGAGCTCAGTTCTTC.

The chain is built from TRBV10-3 and TRBJ2-1, with a possible D match to TRBD2 (6 bases). The CDR3 is 16 residues long. Per the germline V gene, CDR1 is ENHRY and CDR2 is SYGVKD. V was clipped by 3 bases and J by 2 bases, with 14 bases between them. CDR3 bases: TGTGCCATCAGTGACCCTAGCGTGGTAGCCTACAATGAGCAGTTCTTC. Translation gives CAISDPSVVAYNEQFF.